A single sample is the source of the 15 T cell receptor beta chains below, sequenced in a study of blood T cell repertoires in COVID-19. Libraries were prepared by immunoSEQ multiplex PCR; TCRdb keeps only in-frame clonotypes and omits some of them. This table holds tens of thousands of clones, about 85% found once. Sequencing input: peripheral blood. The receptors derive from a man in his fifties with active or convalescent COVID-19.

The chain has TRBV11-2 and TRBJ2-5; possible D gene TRBD2, 6 bases. The CDR3 runs to 16 residues. Germline assignment: CDR1 SGHAT and CDR2 FQNNGV. Between the trimmed V and J ends, which lost 1 base and 7 bases, there was a span of 19 bases. Written as DNA, the CDR3 is TGTGCCAGCAGCTTAGTATTATTAGGGGAGGTAGGGACCCAGTACTTC. Translation gives CASSLVLLGEVGTQYF.

This clone was observed a few times. The chain links TRBV10-2 to TRBJ2-1, with D unclear. Germline CDR1 reads WSHSY; CDR2 reads SAAADI. V gave up 9 bases and J gave up 0 bases, with 12 bases separating them. The CDR3 runs to 14 residues. CDR3 bases: TGCGCCAGTCAGAGGATGAGCTCCTACAATGAGCAGTTCTTC. Residues: CASQRMSSYNEQFF.

This chain links TRBV11-2 with TRBJ2-5; maybe TRBD2 (7 bases). The germline V and J ends were trimmed by 5 bases and 5 bases, with 27 bases remaining between them. Germline V lookup: CDR1 SGHAT, CDR2 FQNNGV. The CDR3 has 18 residues. CDR3 residues: CASSPIVAGAPGRETQYF. The CDR3, as DNA: TGTGCCAGCAGCCCGATAGTGGCGGGGGCTCCCGGGAGGGAGACCCAGTACTTC.

The chain has TRBV2 and TRBJ1-3; D remains ambiguous. The CDR3 extends over 15 amino acids. In germline, CDR1 is SNHLY, CDR2 FYNNEI. Trimming removed 6 bases at V and 0 bases at J, with 12 bases between. CDR3 DNA: TGTGCCAGCAGGGGAGTCCTAAACTCTGGAAACACCATATATTTT. Amino acid sequence: CASRGVLNSGNTIYF. Based on the CDR3 plus reference TRBV2 and TRBJ1-3, the full variable domain is EPEVTQTPSHQVTQMGQEVILRCVPISNHLYFYWYRQILGQKVEFLVSFYNNEISEKSEIFDDQFSVERPDGSNFTLKIRSTKLEDSAMYFCASRGVLNSGNTIYFGEGSWLTVV.

This clone was observed once. V and J are TRBV7-8 and TRBJ1-2; perhaps TRBD1 as D (5 bases). Trimming took off 5 bases at V and 3 bases at J, with 13 bases between the two ends. The CDR3 totals 14 residues. The germline CDR1 and CDR2 sequences are SGHVS and FQNEAQ. The CDR3 bases are TGTGCCAGCAGCCAATTCAGGGAGGACTATGGCTACACCTTC. Translated, it gives CASSQFREDYGYTF.

This clone was detected only a few times. The junction departs from the called germline gene at one end, perhaps through a read error. The V and J genes are TRBV6-5 and TRBJ2-7, with unresolved D. The CDR3 sequence is 11 residues long. CDR1 and CDR2 from the germline V gene are MNHEY and SVGAGI. In DNA form, the CDR3 reads TGTGCCAGCAGATACTCCTACGAGCAGTACTTC. Translated: CASRYSYEQYF.

V gene TRBV9 combines with J gene TRBJ2-1, with 8 nucleotides matching TRBD1. V trimming: 0 bases; J trimming: 3 bases; junction bases outside the gene matches: 5. There are 16 residues in the CDR3. Germline assignment: CDR1 SGDLS and CDR2 YYNGEE. The CDR3 region has the DNA TGTGCCAGCAGCGTAGTAGTAACAGGGGGCTACAATGAGCAGTTCTTC. Translating gives CASSVVVTGGYNEQFF.

The chain combines TRBV7-9 with TRBJ2-7; 11 positions match TRBD1. The CDR3 spans 14 residues. The germline V gene encodes CDR1 SEHNR and CDR2 FQNEAQ (reference sequence). With V trimmed by 5 bases and J by 6 bases, 6 bases remained unmatched. The CDR3 here is CASSVDRGRREQYF. The CDR3 region has the DNA TGTGCCAGCAGCGTGGACAGGGGGCGACGCGAGCAGTACTTC.

This clone was seen more than once but under ten times. This chain connects TRBV19 to TRBJ1-5, with 12 bases lining up with TRBD1. Per germline, CDR1 LNHDA and CDR2 SQIVND (reference sequence). The CDR3 runs 15 residues. Trimming took 7 bases from V and 6 from J; bases not matched to a gene: 7. DNA for the CDR3: TGTGCCAGTACCCGAGGGACAGGGGGCTTTCAGCCCCAGCATTTT. Translation: CASTRGTGGFQPQHF.

J is TRBJ2-7 and V is TRBV7-2; the D is unclear. Germline V lookup: CDR1 SGHTA, CDR2 FQGNSA. Deletions cut 3 bases from V and 2 bases from J, with 8 bases between. This CDR3 is 13 amino acids long. The DNA of the CDR3 is TGTGCCAGCAGCTTTAGTCTTCCCTACGAGCAGTACTTC. It encodes CASSFSLPYEQYF.

The rearrangement joins TRBV6-5 to TRBJ2-5, with TRBD2 matching over 8 bases. Unmatched junction bases numbered 8, after V lost 10 bases and J lost 7 bases. The V gene's germline CDR1 is MNHEY and CDR2 SVGAGI. This CDR3 spans 12 amino acids. The CDR3 sequence: CATGLGWRTQYF. CDR3 DNA sequence: TGTGCCACGGGACTAGGTTGGAGGACCCAGTACTTC.

The chain recombines TRBV28 with TRBJ1-6; 7 positions agree with TRBD1. The J segment lost 6 bases and the V segment lost 3 bases, leaving 5 bases of the junction unmatched. Germline V gene lookup returns CDR1 MDHEN and CDR2 SYDVKM. There are 15 residues in the CDR3. The chain's CDR3 is CASSFRQGVNSPLHF. CDR3 DNA sequence: TGTGCCAGCAGTTTTCGGCAGGGGGTTAATTCACCCCTCCACTTT.

This chain connects TRBV19 to TRBJ1-1; possible D gene TRBD1, 6 bases. The germline CDR1 and CDR2 sequences are LNHDA and SQIVND (reference sequence). The CDR3 is made up of 15 amino acids. Trimming cost V 7 bases and J 6 bases, with 21 bases left between them. In nucleotides, the CDR3 is TGTGCCAGTAATCCACAGGGAGGGTCTCGGGCTGAAGCTTTCTTT. Translating gives CASNPQGGSRAEAFF.

This clone has a handful of counts. The chain links TRBV28 to TRBJ1-2; a possible D gene is TRBD1 (5 bases). CDR1 is MDHEN, CDR2 SYDVKM, per germline. The CDR3 contains 13 residues. V gave up 4 bases and J gave up 8 bases, with 14 bases separating them. The CDR3 nucleotides read TGTGCCAGCAGTTGGCAGGGAATCGGGGGCTACACCTTC. Protein: CASSWQGIGGYTF.

This clone was detected only a few times. The gene calls are TRBV28 and TRBJ1-6; a weak D match, TRBD1 (6 bases). Between the trimmed V and J ends, which lost 4 bases and 7 bases, there was a span of 17 bases. The CDR3 has 16 amino acids. CDR1 is MDHEN and CDR2 is SYDVKM in the germline V gene. CDR3 region: CASSSQDSRPNSPLHF. In DNA form, the CDR3 reads TGTGCCAGCAGTTCCCAGGACAGTCGTCCGAATTCACCCCTCCACTTT.